This T cell receptor (beta chain) is from a study of blood T cell repertoires in COVID-19. Overall study context: There were acute and convalescent COVID-19 samples, and they came from the United States, Italy and Spain. PBMCs, B-cell-depleted T cells, or T cells were the source of the cDNA or gDNA that made up the material.

Seattle's cohort entered during active infection and was followed longitudinally. The authors' processing: Scientists estimated how many nucleated cells there were by amplifying reference gene primers. Data came from immunoSEQ multiplex PCR; TCRdb stores just in-frame clones and leaves some out. That table gives V, J and clone size, and the DNA gave D and trimming. Of some 400,000 clones in the sample, 87% were seen once. There are 16 residues in the CDR3. Germline V CDR1 and CDR2: LNHDA, SQIVND (reference sequence). Trimming cost V 3 bases and J 0 bases, with 11 bases left between them. This clonotype was obtained from an older woman with COVID-19, enrolled during active disease. The sample consisted of peripheral blood. The rearrangement uses TRBV19 and TRBJ1-4; a weak D match, TRBD1 (5 bases). CDR3: CASSMGGVATNEKLFF. In DNA form, the CDR3 reads TGTGCCAGTAGTATGGGAGGGGTTGCAACTAATGAAAAACTGTTTTTT.